The 9 T cell receptor beta chains given below trace back to one sample, sequenced in a study of cytomegalovirus exposure and HLA in healthy donors. With 60 Vbeta and 13 Jbeta primers, the PCR was carried out. Method: immunoSEQ multiplex PCR; TCRdb's copy keeps in-frame clones and lacks some. Of about 250,000 clones in the sample, about 85% are singletons; the top ten hold about 0.22%. The specimen was PBMCs. The receptors originated from a girl aged 2-15 years in good health and CMV-seronegative.

The chain is built from TRBV5-4 and TRBJ2-7; D perhaps matches TRBD2 (6 bases). This CDR3 spans 14 amino acids. Deletions cut 2 bases from V and 0 bases from J, with 9 bases between. Germline V gene lookup returns CDR1 SGHNT and CDR2 YYREEE (reference sequence). The CDR3 here is CASSFQEGSYEQYF. CDR3 in DNA: TGTGCCAGCAGCTTTCAGGAGGGCTCCTACGAGCAGTACTTC.

The V and J genes are TRBV6-5 and TRBJ2-6; D gene uncertain. The CDR3 has 12 amino acids. V gave up 7 bases and J gave up 2 bases, with 3 bases separating them. Germline V gives CDR1 MNHEY, CDR2 SVGAGI. CDR3 sequence: CASTAGANVLTF. CDR3 in DNA: TGTGCCAGCACGGCTGGGGCCAACGTCCTGACTTTC.

In this sample, this clone turned up once. V usage is TRBV7-6 and J usage is TRBJ2-3; the match to TRBD2 covers 9 bases. V shed 0 bases and J 3 bases; nucleotides not matched to a gene: 4. This CDR3 is built from 16 residues. Germline CDR1 and CDR2: SGHVS and FNYEAQ. CDR3 sequence: CASSLAAGGRTDTQYF. The CDR3 DNA sequence: TGTGCCAGCAGCTTAGCGGCGGGGGGGAGAACAGATACGCAGTATTTT.

This chain connects TRBV6-5 to TRBJ2-7, with D possibly matching TRBD2 (6 bases). V was pared by 8 bases and J by 5 bases, with 19 bases between. The CDR3 consists of 14 residues. Per the germline V gene, CDR1 is MNHEY and CDR2 is SVGAGI. CDR3 nucleotides: TGTGCCAGCTTCGGAGGCGGGATAAATCACGAGCAGTACTTC. Amino acid sequence: CASFGGGINHEQYF.

Only a few counts were recorded for this clone. The V and J genes are TRBV6-6 and TRBJ1-2; 11 bases are a match to TRBD1. The CDR3 covers 16 residues. V shed 6 bases, J shed 7 bases, and the junction held 13 bases outside the gene matches. Germline V CDR1 and CDR2: MNHNY, SVGAGI (reference sequence). DNA of the CDR3: TGTGCCAGCAGCACTATCCGGACAGGGGGCGCTTTTGGCTACACCTTC. It codes for CASSTIRTGGAFGYTF.

This clone was observed a single time. The V call is TRBV27, the J call TRBJ1-5; D possibly corresponds to TRBD1 (6 bases). CDR3 length equals 15 residues. Germline V gene lookup returns CDR1 MNHEY and CDR2 SMNVEV (reference sequence). The germline V and J ends were trimmed by 3 bases and 7 bases, with 16 bases remaining between them. As DNA, the CDR3 is TGTGCCAGCAGTTTTGGGTCAGGGGCGCGGCAGCCCCAGCATTTT. The encoded protein is CASSFGSGARQPQHF.

The CDR3 sequence: CASSRGSSYNEQFF. Here the CDR3 DNA reads TGTGCCAGCAGCCGCGGGAGCTCCTACAATGAGCAGTTCTTC. The chain uses TRBV7-8 and TRBJ2-1, with TRBD2 identical over 7 bases. Germline V CDR1 and CDR2: SGHVS, FQNEAQ. V trimming: 5 bases; J trimming: 0 bases; junction bases outside the gene matches: 1. The CDR3 is 14 amino acids.

With regard to this clone: Other DNA sequences in the same sample also yield this CDR3. J is TRBJ2-7 and V is TRBV10-3, with D perhaps TRBD2 (5 bases). The CDR3 is 12 residues long. Germline V gives CDR1 ENHRY, CDR2 SYGVKD. The V end was cut by 4 bases, the J end by 1 base, with 5 bases between. The CDR3 sequence: CAISAGSYEQYF. The DNA for the CDR3 is TGTGCCATCAGTGCGGGGTCCTACGAGCAGTACTTC.

The chain has TRBV7-2 and TRBJ2-7; 7 nucleotides agree with TRBD1. V lost 3 bases, J lost 5 bases, and 1 base stayed unmatched. In germline, CDR1 is SGHTA, CDR2 FQGNSA. CDR3 size: 12 residues. CDR3 region: CASSFTGDEQYF. The CDR3 DNA follows: TGTGCCAGCAGCTTCACAGGGGACGAGCAGTACTTC.